These 32 T cell receptor beta chains originate from one sample sequenced in a study of T cell responses to AZD1222 COVID-19 vaccine. TCRdb's copy holds only in-frame clones and misses some; the assay was immunoSEQ multiplex PCR. The data contain around 99,000 clones, roughly nine tenths of them singletons. The sample consisted of peripheral blood, taken on day 0 of AZD1222 vaccination. Every receptor here comes from an adult in good health.

This chain connects TRBV27 to TRBJ1-2, with 7 bases matching TRBD1. CDR1 MNHEY and CDR2 SMNVEV come from the germline V gene (reference sequence). The CDR3 totals 13 residues. V lost 7 bases to trimming and J lost 8 bases; unmatched junction nucleotides: 10. For the CDR3, the DNA is TGTGCCAGCAACAACCCCCGGACAGGCGGCTACACCTTC. It yields the protein CASNNPRTGGYTF.

The chain joins TRBV28 to TRBJ1-5, with D perhaps TRBD1 (5 bases). Germline V gene data show CDR1 as MDHEN and CDR2 as SYDVKM. The CDR3 length is 15 residues. V gave up 7 bases and J gave up 3 bases, with 16 bases separating them. CDR3 region: CASTLRFRVNQPQHF. Here the CDR3 DNA reads TGTGCCAGCACCTTACGCTTCAGGGTCAATCAGCCCCAGCATTTT.

V gene TRBV18 combines with J gene TRBJ1-4; 8 bases line up with TRBD1. Germline assignment: CDR1 KGHSH and CDR2 LQKENI. V was clipped by 5 bases and J by 8 bases; unmatched bases: 4. This CDR3 region has 13 residues. DNA for the CDR3: TGTGCCAGCTCAGGACAGGGTGGCGAAAAACTGTTTTTT. Translation gives CASSGQGGEKLFF.

The rearrangement joins TRBV6-5 to TRBJ1-1; no clear D gene. The CDR3 has 13 amino acids. Germline CDR1 is MNHEY and CDR2 is SVGAGI. Deletions cut 0 bases from V and 2 bases from J, with 4 bases between. CDR3 DNA: TGTGCCAGCAGTTACTCCCTAAACACTGAAGCTTTCTTT. Amino acids: CASSYSLNTEAFF.

This chain links TRBV5-6 with TRBJ1-2, with D perhaps matching TRBD1 (6 bases). The CDR3 consists of 13 residues. Germline lookup yields CDR1 SGHDT and CDR2 YYEEEE. V was shortened by 0 bases and J by 7 bases, with 10 bases between the two germline ends. Written as DNA, the CDR3 is TGTGCCAGCAGCTTGGTACAGGGCCCTGGCTACACCTTC. Translating gives CASSLVQGPGYTF.

The V call is TRBV7-3, the J call TRBJ1-2, with TRBD1 matching over 8 bases. Germline values: CDR1 SGHTA, CDR2 FQGTGA. V lost 0 bases to trimming and J lost 8 bases; unmatched junction nucleotides: 5. This CDR3 has 14 amino acids. This CDR3 reads CASSLTAGGGGYTF. In DNA, the CDR3 is TGTGCCAGCAGCTTAACCGCAGGGGGCGGCGGCTACACCTTC.

For this clone: Other DNA sequences of this sample code for an identical CDR3. The chain employs TRBV29-1 and TRBJ2-7; D is possibly TRBD2 (5 bases). CDR1 and CDR2 (germline): SQVTM, ANQGSEA. There are 12 residues in the CDR3. V was clipped by 6 bases and J by 4 bases, with 13 bases between them. The CDR3 DNA reads as TGCAGCGTCGAGTTACGGGATTACGAGCAGTACTTC. It yields the protein CSVELRDYEQYF.

The chain combines TRBV6-4 with TRBJ2-1; possibly TRBD2 for D (7 bases). Germline V gene lookup returns CDR1 MRHNA and CDR2 SNTAGT. This CDR3 is built from 15 residues. V was trimmed by 4 bases and J by 8 bases, leaving 18 bases between them. The CDR3 loop reads CASSALWGGGHEQFF. CDR3 DNA: TGTGCCAGCAGTGCCCTCTGGGGGGGCGGACATGAGCAGTTCTTC.

The chain links TRBV29-1 to TRBJ2-3; 15 bases align to TRBD2. Germline V gives CDR1 SQVTM, CDR2 ANQGSEA. The CDR3 contains 16 residues. V shed 5 bases and J 3 bases; nucleotides not matched to a gene: 6. The CDR3 loop reads CSVQGLAGGFTDTQYF. In DNA form, the CDR3 reads TGCAGCGTTCAGGGACTAGCGGGAGGTTTTACAGATACGCAGTATTTT.

V and J are TRBV5-1 and TRBJ1-1; possible D gene TRBD1, 5 bases. V was shortened by 7 bases and J by 1 base, with 23 bases between the two germline ends. Germline CDR1 SGHRS, CDR2 YFSETQ. This CDR3 has 17 amino acids. The CDR3 reads CASCPSSQGGWNTEAFF. CDR3 DNA: TGCGCCAGCTGCCCCTCCTCGCAGGGTGGGTGGAACACTGAAGCTTTCTTT.

V gene TRBV9 combines with J gene TRBJ2-7; 7 nucleotides align to TRBD2. Losses at the gene ends were 0 bases for V and 4 bases for J; bases not matched to a gene: 4. The CDR3 runs 14 residues. The V gene's germline CDR1 is SGDLS and CDR2 YYNGEE. CDR3 sequence: CASSVGISGYEQYF. The CDR3 DNA is TGTGCCAGCAGCGTAGGTATTAGCGGGTACGAGCAGTACTTC. The variable domain in full, with the rest retrieved from reference TRBV9 and TRBJ2-7, is DSGVTQTPKHLITATGQRVTLRCSPRSGDLSVYWYQQSLDQGLQFLIQYYNGEERAKGNILERFSAQQFPDLHSELNLSSLELGDSALYFCASSVGISGYEQYFGPGTRLTVT.

This clone was observed a handful of times. The chain links TRBV7-2 to TRBJ2-5; D not certain. The CDR3 totals 12 residues. Trimming cost V 5 bases and J 5 bases, with 9 bases left between them. CDR1 is SGHTA, CDR2 FQGNSA, per germline. The CDR3 DNA reads TGTGCCAGCAGCCCCCCGTGGGAGACCCAGTACTTC. This codes for CASSPPWETQYF.

The CDR3 reads CASSSRDRVYNEQFF. CDR3 coding DNA: TGTGCCAGCAGCTCCCGGGACAGGGTCTACAATGAGCAGTTCTTC. The chain couples TRBV5-4 to TRBJ2-1; 9 nucleotides align to TRBD1. The CDR3 spans 15 residues. The V gene's germline CDR1 is SGHNT and CDR2 YYREEE (reference sequence). Germline trimming cut 3 bases from V and 3 bases from J; bases unmatched to any gene: 4. The complete variable domain, with remaining parts taken from reference TRBV5-4 and TRBJ2-1, reads ETGVTQSPTHLIKTRGQQVTLRCSSQSGHNTVSWYQQALGQGPQFIFQYYREEENGRGNFPPRFSGLQFPNYSSELNVNALELDDSALYLCASSSRDRVYNEQFFGPGTRLTVL.

This sequence joins TRBV5-6 and TRBJ2-1; TRBD2 agrees at 12 bases. CDR3 size: 17 residues. Germline assignment: CDR1 SGHDT and CDR2 YYEEEE. The junction had 3 bases not matched to a gene; V was cut back by 0 bases and J by 2 bases. The DNA for the CDR3 is TGTGCCAGCAGCTTGGCGGGACTAGCGGGCACCTACAATGAGCAGTTCTTC. This translates into CASSLAGLAGTYNEQFF.

The chain is built from TRBV9 and TRBJ2-1; D not certain. Per the germline V gene, CDR1 is SGDLS and CDR2 is YYNGEE. V lost 6 bases to trimming and J lost 0 bases, with 1 base between them. CDR3 size: 11 residues. The DNA of the CDR3 is TGTGCCAGCAACTCCTACAATGAGCAGTTCTTC. Protein sequence: CASNSYNEQFF.

The CDR3 here is CSVDPGGANTGELFF. The CDR3 DNA reads TGCAGCGTTGATCCGGGGGGGGCCAACACCGGGGAGCTGTTTTTT. This chain connects TRBV29-1 to TRBJ2-2; TRBD2 agrees at 8 bases. The CDR3 extends over 15 amino acids. The V and J ends lost 3 bases and 2 bases, in that order; junction bases with no gene match: 5. Per germline, CDR1 SQVTM and CDR2 ANQGSEA.

The chain couples TRBV27 to TRBJ1-4; possible D gene TRBD1, 5 bases. The ends were cut back, 6 bases at V and 3 bases at J, with 17 bases in the middle. CDR1 and CDR2 (germline): MNHEY, SMNVEV (reference sequence). This CDR3 has 16 residues. The CDR3 region has the DNA TGTGCCAGCAGCCCAATTCCCCTGGGGGCTAATGAAAAACTGTTTTTT. Its translation: CASSPIPLGANEKLFF.

The rearrangement joins TRBV27 to TRBJ1-4, with no clear D. V lost 6 bases and J lost 1, with 9 bases in between. Germline V gene lookup returns CDR1 MNHEY and CDR2 SMNVEV (reference sequence). CDR3 length: 14 amino acids. The CDR3 coding sequence is TGTGCCAGCAGCCGGGCGGTAACTAATGAAAAACTGTTTTTT. Protein sequence: CASSRAVTNEKLFF.

This chain uses TRBV28 with TRBJ1-2; no reliable D call. CDR3 length equals 13 residues. Germline assignment: CDR1 MDHEN and CDR2 SYDVKM. V was pared by 2 bases and J by 2 bases, with 6 bases between. The CDR3 region is CASSLNGNYGYTF. CDR3 nucleotides: TGTGCCAGCAGTTTAAACGGGAACTATGGCTACACCTTC.

The chain employs TRBV12-3 or TRBV12-4 and TRBJ2-7; 8 bases are a match to TRBD1. With 5 bases clipped from V and 3 bases from J, the junction kept 3 bases outside the gene matches. CDR3 length: 13 amino acids. CDR3 DNA: TGTGCCAGCAGTCCGGGGACAGGCTACGAGCAGTACTTC. Translating gives CASSPGTGYEQYF.

V gene TRBV30 combines with J gene TRBJ1-6, with D perhaps matching TRBD1 (6 bases). This CDR3 has 13 amino acids. CDR1 GTSNPN and CDR2 SVGIG come from the germline V gene (reference sequence). The V end lost 3 bases, the J end lost 9 bases, and 12 bases lay between the germline ends. The CDR3 DNA reads as TGTGCCTGGAGCGACCTCAGGGGTTCACCCCTCCACTTT. Translated: CAWSDLRGSPLHF.

The chain uses TRBV11-3 and TRBJ2-7; 7 bases fit TRBD1. This CDR3 is built from 15 residues. Germline V gene lookup returns CDR1 SGHNT and CDR2 YENEEA. The ends lost 5 bases at V and 5 bases at J; junction bases unmatched: 12. Written as DNA, the CDR3 is TGTGCCAGCAGCCTACACTCCGGGACAGAAAACGAGCAGTACTTC. Translation gives CASSLHSGTENEQYF.

This clone occurred once. The rearrangement joins TRBV19 to TRBJ2-3; TRBD1 is a possible D gene (6 bases). The V end lost 6 bases, the J end lost 0 bases, and 13 bases lay between the germline ends. The CDR3 is made up of 15 amino acids. Germline V gene data show CDR1 as LNHDA and CDR2 as SQIVND (reference sequence). CDR3 amino acids: CASRPSGHSTDTQYF. The CDR3 bases are TGTGCCAGTAGACCTTCGGGACACAGCACAGATACGCAGTATTTT. Complete variable domain (other parts from reference TRBV19 and TRBJ2-3): DGGITQSPKYLFRKEGQNVTLSCEQNLNHDAMYWYRQDPGQGLRLIYYSQIVNDFQKGDIAEGYSVSREKKESFPLTVTSAQKNPTAFYLCASRPSGHSTDTQYFGPGTRLTVL.

This clone has only one observation. The CDR3 region is CASSLRVGADTQYF. CDR3 nucleotide sequence: TGTGCCAGCAGCTTAAGGGTGGGGGCAGATACGCAGTATTTT. This rearrangement joins TRBV7-2 to TRBJ2-3; D tentatively fits TRBD1 or TRBD2 (5 bases each). The V and J ends lost 2 bases and 4 bases respectively, with 10 bases between them. CDR3 length equals 14 residues. Germline assignment: CDR1 SGHTA and CDR2 FQGNSA. Variable domain in full (rest from reference TRBV7-2 and TRBJ2-3): GAGVSQSPSNKVTEKGKDVELRCDPISGHTALYWYRQSLGQGLEFLIYFQGNSAPDKSGLPSDRFSAERTGGSVSTLTIQRTQQEDSAVYLCASSLRVGADTQYFGPGTRLTVL.

In this sample, this clone turned up once. The chain carries TRBV14 and TRBJ2-7, with TRBD2 matching over 7 bases. Germline-derived CDR1 and CDR2 are SGHDN and FVKESK. V was clipped by 0 bases and J by 1 base; unmatched bases: 9. This CDR3 comprises 17 residues. CDR3 amino acids: CASSQDHSGGPSYEQYF. CDR3 nucleotides: TGTGCCAGCAGCCAAGATCACTCGGGAGGACCTTCCTACGAGCAGTACTTC. The variable domain in full, completed from reference TRBV14 and TRBJ2-7, reads EAGVTQFPSHSVIEKGQTVTLRCDPISGHDNLYWYRRVMGKEIKFLLHFVKESKQDESGMPNNRFLAERTGGTYSTLKVQPAELEDSGVYFCASSQDHSGGPSYEQYFGPGTRLTVT.

This chain uses TRBV20-1 with TRBJ2-1; possibly TRBD2 for D (5 bases). CDR3 length equals 11 residues. Trimming took off 6 bases at V and 7 bases at J, with 10 bases between the two ends. The V gene's germline CDR1 is DFQATT and CDR2 SNEGSKA (reference sequence). The CDR3 is CSAKRGNEQFF. CDR3 nucleotides: TGCAGTGCCAAACGGGGAAATGAGCAGTTCTTC.

The chain recombines TRBV9 with TRBJ2-1, with D possibly being TRBD2 (6 bases). The CDR3 runs 12 residues. The V end lost 3 bases, the J end lost 7 bases, and 8 bases lay between the germline ends. Germline CDR1 is SGDLS and CDR2 is YYNGEE. The CDR3 sequence: CASSGAGNEQFF. The CDR3 nucleotides read TGTGCCAGCAGCGGGGCGGGGAATGAGCAGTTCTTC. Using reference TRBV9 and TRBJ2-1 for the parts outside the CDR3, the full variable domain is DSGVTQTPKHLITATGQRVTLRCSPRSGDLSVYWYQQSLDQGLQFLIQYYNGEERAKGNILERFSAQQFPDLHSELNLSSLELGDSALYFCASSGAGNEQFFGPGTRLTVL.

The gene calls are TRBV7-2 and TRBJ2-3; 10 nucleotides agree with TRBD2. Germline CDR1 reads SGHTA; CDR2 reads FQGNSA. The ends lost 5 bases at V and 1 base at J; junction bases unmatched: 3. The CDR3 has 15 residues. CDR3 in amino acids: CASSPTSGGTDTQYF. For the CDR3, the DNA is TGTGCCAGCAGCCCCACTAGCGGGGGCACAGATACGCAGTATTTT.

This clone has only a few counts. This chain links TRBV5-1 with TRBJ2-5, with TRBD1 matching 7 bases. With 5 bases clipped from V and 0 bases from J, the junction kept 19 bases outside the gene matches. The CDR3 contains 19 residues. The germline gives CDR1 SGHRS, CDR2 YFSETQ. This CDR3 is CASRGIRDSLKTYQETQYF. For the CDR3, the DNA is TGCGCCAGCAGAGGAATAAGGGACAGCCTGAAAACGTACCAAGAGACCCAGTACTTC. Looking up the rest from reference TRBV5-1 and TRBJ2-5 gives the full variable domain: KAGVTQTPRYLIKTRGQQVTLSCSPISGHRSVSWYQQTPGQGLQFLFEYFSETQRNKGNFPGRFSGRQFSNSRSEMNVSTLELGDSALYLCASRGIRDSLKTYQETQYFGPGTRLLVL.

In its sample, this clone was seen once. The chain joins TRBV19 to TRBJ1-6; D gene ambiguous. Germline V CDR1 and CDR2: LNHDA, SQIVND (reference sequence). The CDR3 is 16 residues long. Trimming shortened V by 3 bases and J by 7 bases, and 16 bases separated the two germline ends. CDR3 region: CASSILPSGVNSPLHF. Here the CDR3 DNA reads TGTGCCAGTAGTATCCTCCCGTCTGGGGTCAATTCACCCCTCCACTTT. Supplemented by reference TRBV19 and TRBJ1-6, the full variable domain reads DGGITQSPKYLFRKEGQNVTLSCEQNLNHDAMYWYRQDPGQGLRLIYYSQIVNDFQKGDIAEGYSVSREKKESFPLTVTSAQKNPTAFYLCASSILPSGVNSPLHFGNGTRLTVT.

In its sample, this clone was seen once. CDR3 sequence reads: CASSQVGPGQSYGYTF. In DNA, the CDR3 is TGTGCCAGCAGCCAAGTCGGCCCGGGACAGAGCTATGGCTACACCTTC. V gene TRBV3-1 (or the pseudogene TRBV3-2) combines with J gene TRBJ1-2, with 7 bases lining up with TRBD1. CDR3 length equals 16 residues. CDR1 and CDR2 from the germline V gene are LGHDT and YNNKEL (reference sequence). V was pared by 1 base and J by 4 bases, with 9 bases of the junction left unmatched.

The chain employs TRBV19 and TRBJ2-2; the D is unclear. Germline CDR1 reads LNHDA; CDR2 reads SQIVND (reference sequence). V dropped 5 bases and J dropped 0 bases, with 10 bases sitting between them. This CDR3 contains 15 residues. The CDR3 DNA reads as TGTGCCAGTAGTCCTGCGTGGACGAACACCGGGGAGCTGTTTTTT. Protein: CASSPAWTNTGELFF.